This T cell receptor beta chain was captured by sequencing in a study of response to subunit inactivated influenza vaccine. Study-wide results and limits: Authors suggested each seasonal influenza vaccination recruits few new T cells.

TCRdb reanalysed the RT-PCR reads using MiXCR and keeps one entry per CDR3 protein. Seen here are about 650,000 distinct CDR3 sequences, approximately 14% observed once, and the top ten hold 6% to 9.5%. This clonotype has more than one count but fewer than ten. Its antigen remains unidentified. The specimen was PBMCs from blood, collected approximately 15 days before vaccination. The sequence was obtained from a man aged 45-60 years who received an inactivated influenza vaccine.

The CDR3 reads CSAPRQGRTDTQYF. As DNA, the CDR3 is TGCAGTGCCCCCCGGCAGGGTCGCACAGATACGCAGTATTTT. The V gene is TRBV20-1, the J gene TRBJ2-3, with D possibly matching TRBD1 (5 bases). The CDR3 has 14 amino acids. Germline V lookup: CDR1 DFQATT, CDR2 SNEGSKA (reference sequence). V was shortened by 6 bases and J by 1 base, with 14 bases between the two germline ends.